Listed here are 14 T cell receptor beta chains from one sample, sequenced in a study of siplizumab effects on memory and regulatory T cells. Only in-frame clones appear in the TCRdb table, and some are missing; sequencing was by immunoSEQ multiplex PCR. The sample has roughly 120,000 clones, approximately 94% seen once. The sequenced sample was non-Treg CD4+ T cells sorted from blood. These receptors came from a human donor in good health.

This sequence joins TRBV12-5 and TRBJ1-4, with a tentative D call TRBD1 (5 bases). V gave up 5 bases and J gave up 6 bases, with 7 bases separating them. The CDR3 has 12 residues. Looked up from germline, CDR1 is LGHNT and CDR2 is FRNRAP. The chain's CDR3 is CASGLQDEKLFF. The CDR3 DNA sequence: TGTGCTAGTGGTCTACAGGATGAAAAACTGTTTTTT.

A single count supports this clone. The rearrangement joins TRBV29-1 to TRBJ2-4; possibly TRBD1 or TRBD2 for D (5 bases each). This CDR3 has 13 residues. V was shortened by 5 bases and J by 9 bases, with 17 bases between the two germline ends. Germline values: CDR1 SQVTM, CDR2 ANQGSEA. CDR3: CSVKRGEGGIQYF. The CDR3 DNA reads TGCAGCGTTAAGAGGGGCGAGGGTGGCATTCAGTACTTC.

This clone was seen more than once but under ten times. This chain connects TRBV7-9 to TRBJ1-1; D not certain. CDR3 size: 12 residues. Germline CDR1 is SEHNR and CDR2 is FQNEAQ (reference sequence). V was clipped by 5 bases and J by 2 bases, with 6 bases between them. CDR3 in DNA: TGTGCCAGCAGCCCAAGTAACACTGAAGCTTTCTTT. It codes for CASSPSNTEAFF.

This rearrangement joins TRBV27 to TRBJ2-6; D call uncertain. CDR3 length: 18 amino acids. V lost 3 bases, J lost 3 bases, and 18 bases lay in between. Germline values: CDR1 MNHEY, CDR2 SMNVEV (reference sequence). CDR3 protein: CASSLGRLLRDGANVLTF. The DNA of the CDR3 is TGTGCCAGCAGTTTGGGCAGGCTGCTTCGAGATGGGGCCAACGTCCTGACTTTC.

The chain links TRBV27 to TRBJ1-5, with 7 nucleotides matching TRBD1. CDR1 and CDR2 from the germline V gene are MNHEY and SMNVEV (reference sequence). V trimming: 5 bases; J trimming: 1 base; junction bases outside the gene matches: 5. The CDR3 loop spans 15 amino acids. For the CDR3, the DNA is TGTGCCAGCAGTGCAATACAGGGGAGCAATCAGCCCCAGCATTTT. Amino acid sequence: CASSAIQGSNQPQHF.

The chain is built from TRBV19 and TRBJ1-5; 7 bases agree with TRBD1. Germline trimming cut 7 bases from V and 6 bases from J; bases unmatched to any gene: 9. Germline V gene lookup returns CDR1 LNHDA and CDR2 SQIVND (reference sequence). The CDR3 loop spans 14 amino acids. This CDR3 is CASTTTGFGQPQHF. The DNA of the CDR3 is TGTGCCAGTACCACGACAGGGTTTGGTCAGCCCCAGCATTTT.

The chain employs TRBV5-1 and TRBJ2-1; 11 bases are a match to TRBD1. The CDR3 is 14 amino acids. CDR1 is SGHRS, CDR2 YFSETQ, per germline. V trimming: 4 bases; J trimming: 6 bases; junction bases outside the gene matches: 3. The CDR3 bases are TGCGCCAGCAGCGCCGGGACAGGGGGCAATGAGCAGTTCTTC. It codes for CASSAGTGGNEQFF.

V gene TRBV6-1 combines with J gene TRBJ1-1; TRBD1 matches at 8 bases. V shed 7 bases, J shed 5 bases, and the junction held 9 bases outside the gene matches. The CDR3 has 14 amino acids. Germline V gives CDR1 MNHNS, CDR2 SASEGT. In DNA, the CDR3 is TGTGCCAGCAAAGGACAGGGTGAGTGGACTGAAGCTTTCTTT. Translated, it gives CASKGQGEWTEAFF.

The rearrangement uses TRBV6-6 and TRBJ1-1, with D uncertain. CDR1 and CDR2 from the germline V gene are MNHNY and SVGAGI (reference sequence). The CDR3 spans 15 residues. The V end was cut by 0 bases, the J end by 0 bases, with 8 bases between. The CDR3 spells CASSYSERLNTEAFF. CDR3 bases: TGTGCCAGCAGTTACTCGGAACGGTTGAACACTGAAGCTTTCTTT.

V is TRBV5-5 and J is TRBJ2-5; no firm D call. V lost 2 bases, J lost 7 bases, and 12 bases lay in between. This CDR3 is 13 amino acids long. CDR1 SGHKS and CDR2 YYEKEE come from the germline V gene (reference sequence). CDR3 DNA sequence: TGTGCCAGCAGCTTAAACCTAGGTGGGACCCAGTACTTC. Encoded protein: CASSLNLGGTQYF.

The V gene is TRBV6-1, the J gene TRBJ1-1, with TRBD1 as a possible D gene (6 bases). This CDR3 comprises 15 residues. CDR1 MNHNS and CDR2 SASEGT come from the germline V gene. The V and J ends lost 5 bases and 1 base respectively, with 14 bases between them. The CDR3 sequence is CASSIHDRPNTEAFF. DNA for the CDR3: TGTGCCAGCAGTATACATGACAGGCCGAACACTGAAGCTTTCTTT.

V usage is TRBV6-1 and J usage is TRBJ2-3; 7 nucleotides agree with TRBD1. Germline V gene sequence: CDR1 MNHNS, CDR2 SASEGT. The trim removed 5 bases at V and 0 bases at J, leaving 5 bases unmatched. The CDR3 is made up of 15 amino acids. The CDR3 is CASSNPGQSTDTQYF. The CDR3 bases are TGTGCCAGCAGTAATCCGGGACAGAGCACAGATACGCAGTATTTT.

This chain connects TRBV5-1 to TRBJ2-1, with D possibly being TRBD1 (6 bases). This CDR3 is built from 14 residues. The V end lost 2 bases, the J end lost 4 bases, and 10 bases lay between the germline ends. Germline V gene data show CDR1 as SGHRS and CDR2 as YFSETQ. CDR3 in amino acids: CASSFGQGYNEQFF. CDR3 coding DNA: TGCGCCAGCAGCTTCGGGCAGGGGTACAATGAGCAGTTCTTC.

The rearrangement joins TRBV6-5 to TRBJ1-2, with 8 bases fitting TRBD1. CDR1 and CDR2 (germline): MNHEY, SVGAGI. The V and J ends lost 6 bases and 3 bases, in that order; junction bases with no gene match: 3. The length of the CDR3 is 13 residues. This CDR3 is CASRSDRDYGYTF. The DNA of the CDR3 is TGTGCCAGCAGGTCGGACAGGGACTATGGCTACACCTTC.